This TCR beta chain derives from a study of T-cell memory formation after mild COVID-19. The CDR3 runs to 16 residues. A single record per CDR3 protein comes from TCRdb applying MiXCR to the 5' RACE reads. The table includes about 430,000 distinct CDR3 sequences, more than 15% detected once. This chain joins TRBV21-1 and TRBJ2-1; no check of the table's D call, TRBD2, against the DNA was made. TRBV21-1 is listed as a pseudogene. Input material: PBMCs or a T cell subset sorted from them (not recorded which). The receptor comes from a man between 18 and 35 years old who had mild COVID-19 (a few samples of this study predate the infection). Cell type and time point are not known. Here the CDR3 DNA reads TGTGCCAGCAGCCCCGATAGGGGACTAGTAATGGCTGAGCAGTTCTTC. This encodes CASSPDRGLVMAEQFF.